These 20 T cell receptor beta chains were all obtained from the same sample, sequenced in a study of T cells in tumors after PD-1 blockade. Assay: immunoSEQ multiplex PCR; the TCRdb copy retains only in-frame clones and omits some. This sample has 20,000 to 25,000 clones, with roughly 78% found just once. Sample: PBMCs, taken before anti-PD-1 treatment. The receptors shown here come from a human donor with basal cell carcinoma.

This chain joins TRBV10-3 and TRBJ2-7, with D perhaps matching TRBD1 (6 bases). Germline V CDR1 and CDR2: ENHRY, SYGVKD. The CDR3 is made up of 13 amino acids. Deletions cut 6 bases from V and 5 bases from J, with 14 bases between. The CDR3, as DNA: TGTGCCATCAGACACAGGGAAGTGGACGAGCAGTACTTC. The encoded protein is CAIRHREVDEQYF.

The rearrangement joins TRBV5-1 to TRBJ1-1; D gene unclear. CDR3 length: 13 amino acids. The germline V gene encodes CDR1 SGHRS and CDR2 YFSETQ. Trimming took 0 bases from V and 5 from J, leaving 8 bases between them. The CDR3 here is CASSLEGWTEAFF. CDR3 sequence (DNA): TGCGCCAGCAGCTTGGAAGGTTGGACTGAAGCTTTCTTT. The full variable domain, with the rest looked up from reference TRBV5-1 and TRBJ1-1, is KAGVTQTPRYLIKTRGQQVTLSCSPISGHRSVSWYQQTPGQGLQFLFEYFSETQRNKGNFPGRFSGRQFSNSRSEMNVSTLELGDSALYLCASSLEGWTEAFFGQGTRLTVV.

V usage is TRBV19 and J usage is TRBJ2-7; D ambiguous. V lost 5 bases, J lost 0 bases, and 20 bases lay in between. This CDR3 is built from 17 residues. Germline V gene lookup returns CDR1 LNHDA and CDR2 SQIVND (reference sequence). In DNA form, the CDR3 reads TGTGCCAGTAGTCCGGCAGTGGCTTACGATCTCTCCTACGAGCAGTACTTC. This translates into CASSPAVAYDLSYEQYF. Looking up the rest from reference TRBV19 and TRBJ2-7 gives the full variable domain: DGGITQSPKYLFRKEGQNVTLSCEQNLNHDAMYWYRQDPGQGLRLIYYSQIVNDFQKGDIAEGYSVSREKKESFPLTVTSAQKNPTAFYLCASSPAVAYDLSYEQYFGPGTRLTVT.

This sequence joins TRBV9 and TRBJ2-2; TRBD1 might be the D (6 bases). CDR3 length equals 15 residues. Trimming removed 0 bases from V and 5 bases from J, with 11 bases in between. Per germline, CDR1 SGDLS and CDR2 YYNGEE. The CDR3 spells CASSVGAQGTGELFF. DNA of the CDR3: TGTGCCAGCAGCGTAGGTGCACAGGGTACCGGGGAGCTGTTTTTT.

The CDR3 DNA sequence: TGTGCCAGCAGTTACTCTGGTGGGAAGCGAGTTACTGAAGCTTTCTTT. It specifies CASSYSGGKRVTEAFF. The J gene is TRBJ1-1, the V gene TRBV6-5; D unresolved. Per germline, CDR1 MNHEY and CDR2 SVGAGI. Trimming shortened V by 0 bases and J by 5 bases, and 16 bases separated the two germline ends. The CDR3 loop spans 16 amino acids.

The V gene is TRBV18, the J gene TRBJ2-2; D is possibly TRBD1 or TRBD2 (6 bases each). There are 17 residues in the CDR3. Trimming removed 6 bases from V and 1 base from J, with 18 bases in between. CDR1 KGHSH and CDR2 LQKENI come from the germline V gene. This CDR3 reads CASSRTGGHRNTGELFF. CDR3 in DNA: TGTGCCAGCTCGCGGACCGGGGGCCACAGGAACACCGGGGAGCTGTTTTTT.

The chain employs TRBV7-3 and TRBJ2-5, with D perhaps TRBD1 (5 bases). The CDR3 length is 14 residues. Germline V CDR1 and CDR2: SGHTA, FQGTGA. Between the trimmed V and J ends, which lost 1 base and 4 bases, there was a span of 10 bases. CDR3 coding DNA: TGTGCCAGCAGCTTAAACGGCAGGGCAGAGACCCAGTACTTC. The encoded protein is CASSLNGRAETQYF. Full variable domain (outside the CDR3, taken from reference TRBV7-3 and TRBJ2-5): GAGVSQTPSNKVTEKGKYVELRCDPISGHTALYWYRQSLGQGPEFLIYFQGTGAADDSGLPNDRFFAVRPEGSVSTLKIQRTERGDSAVYLCASSLNGRAETQYFGPGTRLLVL.

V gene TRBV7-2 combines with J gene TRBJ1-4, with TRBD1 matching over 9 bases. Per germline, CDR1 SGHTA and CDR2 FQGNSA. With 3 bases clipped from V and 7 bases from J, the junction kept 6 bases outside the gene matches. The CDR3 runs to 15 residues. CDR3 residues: CASSFFPGQGEKLFF. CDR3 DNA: TGTGCCAGCAGCTTCTTCCCGGGACAGGGTGAAAAACTGTTTTTT.

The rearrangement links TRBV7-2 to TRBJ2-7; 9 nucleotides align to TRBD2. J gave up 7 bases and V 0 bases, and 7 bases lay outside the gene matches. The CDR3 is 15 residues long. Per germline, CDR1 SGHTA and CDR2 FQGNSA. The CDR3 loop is CASSLAAGGVGEQYF. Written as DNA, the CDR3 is TGTGCCAGCAGCTTAGCGGCGGGAGGGGTTGGGGAGCAGTACTTC.

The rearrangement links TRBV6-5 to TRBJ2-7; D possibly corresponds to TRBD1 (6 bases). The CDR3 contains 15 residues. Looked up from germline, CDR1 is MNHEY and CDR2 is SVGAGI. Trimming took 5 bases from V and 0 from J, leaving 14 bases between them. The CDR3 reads CASSPVPDSSYEQYF. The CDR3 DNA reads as TGTGCCAGCAGTCCCGTACCGGACAGCTCCTACGAGCAGTACTTC.

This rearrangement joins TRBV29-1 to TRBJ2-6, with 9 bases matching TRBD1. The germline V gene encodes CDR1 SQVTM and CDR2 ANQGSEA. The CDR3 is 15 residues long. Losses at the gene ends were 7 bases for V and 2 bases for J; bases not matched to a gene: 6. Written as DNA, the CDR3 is TGCAGCGCATCACAGGGGGCGCCTGGGGCCAACGTCCTGACTTTC. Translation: CSASQGAPGANVLTF.

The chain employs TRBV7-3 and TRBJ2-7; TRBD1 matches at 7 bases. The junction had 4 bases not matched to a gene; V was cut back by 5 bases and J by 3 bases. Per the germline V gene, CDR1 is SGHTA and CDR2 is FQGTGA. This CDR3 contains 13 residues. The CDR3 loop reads CASSRGQDYEQYF. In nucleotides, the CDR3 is TGTGCCAGCAGCCGAGGACAGGACTACGAGCAGTACTTC.

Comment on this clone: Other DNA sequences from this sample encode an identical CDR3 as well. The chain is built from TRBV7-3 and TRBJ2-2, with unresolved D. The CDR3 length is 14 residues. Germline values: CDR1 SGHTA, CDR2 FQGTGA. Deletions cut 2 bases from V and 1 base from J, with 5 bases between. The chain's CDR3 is CASSLGRNTGELFF. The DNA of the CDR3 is TGTGCCAGCAGCTTAGGCAGGAACACCGGGGAGCTGTTTTTT. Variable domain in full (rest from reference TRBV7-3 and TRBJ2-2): GAGVSQTPSNKVTEKGKYVELRCDPISGHTALYWYRQSLGQGPEFLIYFQGTGAADDSGLPNDRFFAVRPEGSVSTLKIQRTERGDSAVYLCASSLGRNTGELFFGEGSRLTVL.

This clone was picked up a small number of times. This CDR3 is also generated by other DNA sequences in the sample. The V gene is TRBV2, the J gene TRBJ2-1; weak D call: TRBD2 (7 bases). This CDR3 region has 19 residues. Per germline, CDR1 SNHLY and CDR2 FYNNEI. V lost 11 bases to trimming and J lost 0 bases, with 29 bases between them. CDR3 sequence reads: CARCDGGAGAGSSYNEQFF. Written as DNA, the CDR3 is TGTGCCCGCTGTGATGGGGGGGCGGGGGCGGGGAGCTCCTACAATGAGCAGTTCTTC.

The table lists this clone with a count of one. In DNA form, the CDR3 reads TGTGCCAGCAGTTTATCTAGCGGGAGCTCCTACGAGCAGTACTTC. Translation gives CASSLSSGSSYEQYF. The chain combines TRBV28 with TRBJ2-7; 10 bases are a match to TRBD2. CDR1 and CDR2 (germline): MDHEN, SYDVKM. This CDR3 has 15 amino acids. V lost 1 base, J lost 0 bases, and 0 bases stayed unmatched.

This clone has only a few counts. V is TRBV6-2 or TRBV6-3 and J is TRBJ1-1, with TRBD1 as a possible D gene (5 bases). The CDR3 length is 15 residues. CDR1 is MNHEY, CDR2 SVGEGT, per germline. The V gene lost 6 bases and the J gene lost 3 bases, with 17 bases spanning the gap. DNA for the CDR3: TGTGCCAGCAGCCCTCGGGGGGAGCGCGACACTGAAGCTTTCTTT. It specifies CASSPRGERDTEAFF.

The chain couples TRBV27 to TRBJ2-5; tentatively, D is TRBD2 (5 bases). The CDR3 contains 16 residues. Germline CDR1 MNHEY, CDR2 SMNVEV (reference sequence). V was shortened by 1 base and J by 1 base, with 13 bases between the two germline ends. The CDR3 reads CASSLFGSRVQETQYF. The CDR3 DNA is TGTGCCAGCAGTTTATTCGGATCGCGGGTCCAAGAGACCCAGTACTTC.

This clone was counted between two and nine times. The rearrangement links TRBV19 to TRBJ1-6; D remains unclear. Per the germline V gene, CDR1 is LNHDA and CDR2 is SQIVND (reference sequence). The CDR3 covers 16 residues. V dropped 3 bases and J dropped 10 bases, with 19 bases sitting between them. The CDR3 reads CASSMGPDTSRSPLHF. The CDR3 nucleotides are TGTGCCAGTAGTATGGGCCCCGACACCTCAAGGTCACCCCTCCACTTT.

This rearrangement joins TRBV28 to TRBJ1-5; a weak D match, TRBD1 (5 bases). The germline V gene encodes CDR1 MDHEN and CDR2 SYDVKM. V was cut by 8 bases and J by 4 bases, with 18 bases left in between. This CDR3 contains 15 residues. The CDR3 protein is CASGKRDLGNQPQHF. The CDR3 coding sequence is TGTGCCAGCGGTAAGCGGGACTTGGGGAATCAGCCCCAGCATTTT.

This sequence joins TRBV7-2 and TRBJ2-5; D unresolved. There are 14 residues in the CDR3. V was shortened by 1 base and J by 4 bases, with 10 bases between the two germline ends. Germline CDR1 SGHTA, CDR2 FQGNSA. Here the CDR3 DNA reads TGTGCCAGCAGCTTAGATGGAAGACGAGAGACCCAGTACTTC. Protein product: CASSLDGRRETQYF. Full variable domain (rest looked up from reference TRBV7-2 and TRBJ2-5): GAGVSQSPSNKVTEKGKDVELRCDPISGHTALYWYRQSLGQGLEFLIYFQGNSAPDKSGLPSDRFSAERTGGSVSTLTIQRTQQEDSAVYLCASSLDGRRETQYFGPGTRLLVL.